This T cell receptor (beta chain) derives from a study of cytomegalovirus exposure and HLA in healthy donors. Overall study findings and caveats: In a later analysis, most CMV-associated TCR beta chains appeared HLA-restricted.

Regarding donors, all were healthy bone marrow donors. The germline gives CDR1 SNHLY, CDR2 FYNNEI. This CDR3 comprises 15 residues. The V and J ends lost 6 bases and 6 bases, in that order; junction bases with no gene match: 11. PCR primers comprised 60 Vbeta and 13 Jbeta primers. Generated by immunoSEQ multiplex PCR, the TCRdb table keeps only in-frame clones and is missing some. The sample carries 100,000 to 150,000 clones, 8.5% to 10% recorded once. This clone has just a few counts. Its antigen is not identified. The chain has TRBV2 and TRBJ2-1; 7 nucleotides align to TRBD2. The source material was PBMCs. The sequence derives from a man in his forties or fifties in good health and CMV-seronegative. The CDR3 is CASRDGGSWSNEQFF. In DNA form, the CDR3 reads TGTGCCAGCAGAGACGGGGGGTCATGGTCCAATGAGCAGTTCTTC.